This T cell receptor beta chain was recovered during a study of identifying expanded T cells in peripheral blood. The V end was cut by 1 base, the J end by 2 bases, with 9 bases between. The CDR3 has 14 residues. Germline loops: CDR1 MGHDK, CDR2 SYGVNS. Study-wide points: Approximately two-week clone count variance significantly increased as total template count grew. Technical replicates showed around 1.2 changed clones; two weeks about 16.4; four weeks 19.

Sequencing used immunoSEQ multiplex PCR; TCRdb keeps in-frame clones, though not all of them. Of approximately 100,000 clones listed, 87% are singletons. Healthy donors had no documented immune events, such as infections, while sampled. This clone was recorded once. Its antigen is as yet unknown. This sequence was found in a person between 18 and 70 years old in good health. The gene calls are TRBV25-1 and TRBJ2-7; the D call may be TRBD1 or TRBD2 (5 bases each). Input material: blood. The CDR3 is CASSELRGPYEQYF. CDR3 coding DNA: TGTGCCAGCAGTGAATTGAGGGGTCCCTACGAGCAGTACTTC.